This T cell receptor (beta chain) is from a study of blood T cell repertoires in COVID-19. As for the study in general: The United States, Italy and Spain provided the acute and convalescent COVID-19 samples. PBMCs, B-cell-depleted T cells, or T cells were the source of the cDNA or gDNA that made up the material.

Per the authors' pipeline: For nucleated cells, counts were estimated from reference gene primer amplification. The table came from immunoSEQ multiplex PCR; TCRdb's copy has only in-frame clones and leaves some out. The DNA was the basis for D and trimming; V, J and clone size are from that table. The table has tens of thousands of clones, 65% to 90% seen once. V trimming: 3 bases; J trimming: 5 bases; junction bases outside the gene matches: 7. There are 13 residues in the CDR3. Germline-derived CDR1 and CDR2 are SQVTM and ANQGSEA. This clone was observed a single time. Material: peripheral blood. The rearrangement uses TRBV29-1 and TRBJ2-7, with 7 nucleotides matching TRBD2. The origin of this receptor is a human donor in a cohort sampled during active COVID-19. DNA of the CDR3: TGCAGCGTTGACGTGGGAGGGCCGGACGAGCAGTACTTC. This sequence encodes CSVDVGGPDEQYF.